Listed below are T cell receptor beta chains from one sample, sequenced in a study of neoadjuvant anti-PD-1 for oral cavity cancer. Only in-frame clones appear in the TCRdb table, and some are missing; sequencing was by immunoSEQ multiplex PCR. Here the sample spans some 70,000 clones, 85% being singletons. This specimen was PBMCs, taken after nivolumab (anti-PD-1) treatment. These receptors all come from a person aged 35-79 years with oral cavity squamous cell carcinoma. CDR3s include the opening cysteine and the closing phenylalanine or tryptophan. The order of the fields is D gene, clone size, V gene, J gene, CDR3 DNA, CDR3 protein. A D gene is named only where the DNA matches it firmly. The size entry is marked missing in some rows and otherwise reads once, few, many or a size class.

d_call: TRBD1
clone_size: .
v_call: TRBV30
j_call: TRBJ2-7
cdr3_nt: TGTGCCTGGAGCCCCCCGGGACAGGGTTTCCCCGAGCAGTACTTC
cdr3_aa: CAWSPPGQGFPEQYF

d_call: .
clone_size: .
v_call: TRBV2
j_call: TRBJ2-7
cdr3_nt: TGTGCCAGCAGTCGAAGCTCCTACGAGCAGTACTTC
cdr3_aa: CASSRSSYEQYF

d_call: .
clone_size: medium-sized
v_call: TRBV6-4
j_call: TRBJ2-3
cdr3_nt: TGTGCCAGCAGTGACGACAGCACAGATACGCAGTATTTT
cdr3_aa: CASSDDSTDTQYF

d_call: TRBD2
clone_size: .
v_call: TRBV7-3
j_call: TRBJ2-5
cdr3_nt: TGTGCCAGCAGCTCGGGACTAGCCGGGGAGACCCAGTACTTC
cdr3_aa: CASSSGLAGETQYF

d_call: TRBD1
clone_size: .
v_call: TRBV6-4
j_call: TRBJ2-1
cdr3_nt: TGTGCCAGCAGTGACTCGGCCGGGACAGCTTCAAATGAGCAGTTCTTC
cdr3_aa: CASSDSAGTASNEQFF

d_call: TRBD2
clone_size: .
v_call: TRBV29-1
j_call: TRBJ2-7
cdr3_nt: TGCAGCGTTGAAAGGACTAGCGGTGGTTCCGAGCAGTACTTC
cdr3_aa: CSVERTSGGSEQYF

d_call: .
clone_size: .
v_call: TRBV2
j_call: TRBJ1-1
cdr3_nt: TGTGCCAGCAGTACCACAGCGAACACTGAAGCTTTCTTT
cdr3_aa: CASSTTANTEAFF

d_call: .
clone_size: .
v_call: TRBV30
j_call: TRBJ2-7
cdr3_nt: TGTGCCTGGAGTCTACAGACTTACGAGCAGTACTTC
cdr3_aa: CAWSLQTYEQYF

d_call: .
clone_size: .
v_call: TRBV2
j_call: TRBJ2-7
cdr3_nt: TGTGCCAGCAGTCCCCAGTACGAGCAGTACTTC
cdr3_aa: CASSPQYEQYF

d_call: .
clone_size: .
v_call: TRBV4-1
j_call: TRBJ2-1
cdr3_nt: TGCGCCAGCAGGGGTCAATCTGTCACGGCCTACAATGAGCAGTTCTTC
cdr3_aa: CASRGQSVTAYNEQFF

d_call: .
clone_size: .
v_call: TRBV5-8
j_call: TRBJ1-3
cdr3_nt: TGTGCCAGCAGCTTGGCCGCCGCCTCTGGAAACACCATATATTTT
cdr3_aa: CASSLAAASGNTIYF

d_call: TRBD1
clone_size: once
v_call: TRBV2
j_call: TRBJ2-5
cdr3_nt: TGTGCCAGCAGGGGGACAGGGGGGAACCAAGAGACCCAGTACTTC
cdr3_aa: CASRGTGGNQETQYF

d_call: TRBD1
clone_size: .
v_call: TRBV9
j_call: TRBJ2-3
cdr3_nt: TGTGCCAGCAGCGCCACCTCGACAGGGGCGAGCACAGATACGCAGTATTTT
cdr3_aa: CASSATSTGASTDTQYF

d_call: TRBD2
clone_size: .
v_call: TRBV7-9
j_call: TRBJ2-7
cdr3_nt: TGTGCCAGCAGCTCCCCGGGACTAGCGGGCCTCGAGCAGTACTTC
cdr3_aa: CASSSPGLAGLEQYF

d_call: .
clone_size: once
v_call: TRBV10-3
j_call: TRBJ2-3
cdr3_nt: TGTGCCATCAGTGGGAATGGGGGACCAGATACGCAGTATTTT
cdr3_aa: CAISGNGGPDTQYF

d_call: TRBD2
clone_size: .
v_call: TRBV9
j_call: TRBJ2-1
cdr3_nt: TGTGCCAGCAGCGTATCGGGACTAGCGGGTCTGGATGAGCAGTTCTTC
cdr3_aa: CASSVSGLAGLDEQFF

d_call: TRBD2
clone_size: once
v_call: TRBV27
j_call: TRBJ2-7
cdr3_nt: TGTGCCAGCAGTGCCGGGACTAGCGGGAGAATTTACGAGCAGTACTTC
cdr3_aa: CASSAGTSGRIYEQYF

d_call: .
clone_size: .
v_call: TRBV27
j_call: TRBJ2-5
cdr3_nt: TGTGCCAGCAGTTTATGGGGGGCGCAAGAGACCCAGTACTTC
cdr3_aa: CASSLWGAQETQYF

d_call: .
clone_size: .
v_call: TRBV7-9
j_call: TRBJ2-1
cdr3_nt: TGTGCCAGCAGCTTAGAAGTTGTCGGCGATGAGCAGTTCTTC
cdr3_aa: CASSLEVVGDEQFF

d_call: TRBD1
clone_size: once
v_call: TRBV7-2
j_call: TRBJ2-5
cdr3_nt: TGTGCCAGCAGCCAGGACTGGGACAGGCAAGAGACCCAGTACTTC
cdr3_aa: CASSQDWDRQETQYF

d_call: .
clone_size: .
v_call: TRBV10-2
j_call: TRBJ1-5
cdr3_nt: TGCGCCAGCTTAGGGGGGGAGGGTCAGCCCCAGCATTTT
cdr3_aa: CASLGGEGQPQHF

d_call: .
clone_size: .
v_call: TRBV6-5
j_call: TRBJ2-7
cdr3_nt: TGTGCCAGCAGTGTGGACAGCTTTGGTTACGAGCAGTACTTC
cdr3_aa: CASSVDSFGYEQYF

d_call: TRBD2
clone_size: .
v_call: TRBV5-1
j_call: TRBJ2-1
cdr3_nt: TGCGCCAGCAGCCCCTGGGGACTAGAAGCTGATGAGCAGTTCTTC
cdr3_aa: CASSPWGLEADEQFF

d_call: TRBD2
clone_size: .
v_call: TRBV5-1
j_call: TRBJ2-5
cdr3_nt: TGCGCCAGCAGCTTGGGTTCTAGCGGGAGGGAAGAGACCCAGTACTTC
cdr3_aa: CASSLGSSGREETQYF

d_call: .
clone_size: .
v_call: TRBV29-1
j_call: TRBJ1-4
cdr3_nt: TGCAGCGTTCTACAGGGTAATGCTAATGAAAAACTGTTTTTT
cdr3_aa: CSVLQGNANEKLFF

d_call: .
clone_size: .
v_call: TRBV5-6
j_call: TRBJ2-7
cdr3_nt: TGTGCCAGCAGTTCGGACGGCCAAGCGGACTACGAGCAGTACTTC
cdr3_aa: CASSSDGQADYEQYF

d_call: TRBD1
clone_size: .
v_call: TRBV7-3
j_call: TRBJ2-5
cdr3_nt: TGTGCCAGCAGCTCGGACAGGGGGCAGACCCAGTACTTC
cdr3_aa: CASSSDRGQTQYF

d_call: TRBD2
clone_size: .
v_call: TRBV6-1
j_call: TRBJ2-3
cdr3_nt: TGTGCCAGCAGTGAAGGGGGTAGCGGGAGGGCCGTTAGGATAGATACGCAGTATTTT
cdr3_aa: CASSEGGSGRAVRIDTQYF

d_call: TRBD1
clone_size: .
v_call: TRBV28
j_call: TRBJ2-7
cdr3_nt: TGTGCCAGCAGTTTTAGGAGACAGGGAACCTACGAGCAGTACTTC
cdr3_aa: CASSFRRQGTYEQYF

d_call: TRBD1
clone_size: .
v_call: TRBV27
j_call: TRBJ2-4
cdr3_nt: TGTGCCAGCAATACCCCGGGACAGGGGAACATTCAGTACTTC
cdr3_aa: CASNTPGQGNIQYF

d_call: .
clone_size: .
v_call: TRBV7-8
j_call: TRBJ2-3
cdr3_nt: TGTGCCAGCAGTCCCCGTCGAGTAAGCACAGATACGCAGTATTTT
cdr3_aa: CASSPRRVSTDTQYF

d_call: .
clone_size: .
v_call: TRBV11-2
j_call: TRBJ2-3
cdr3_nt: TGTGCCAGCAGCCGGGGTGATCCCGGGGGTACGCAGTATTTT
cdr3_aa: CASSRGDPGGTQYF

d_call: .
clone_size: .
v_call: TRBV29-1
j_call: TRBJ2-5
cdr3_nt: TGCAGCGTTGTTCCCCTGGGTGACGGAGGTTTGAGGGAGACCCAGTACTTC
cdr3_aa: CSVVPLGDGGLRETQYF

d_call: TRBD1
clone_size: .
v_call: TRBV28
j_call: TRBJ2-3
cdr3_nt: TGTGCCAGCAGCGGAACAGGACAGGCCAGAGATACGCAGTATTTT
cdr3_aa: CASSGTGQARDTQYF

d_call: .
clone_size: .
v_call: TRBV7-6
j_call: TRBJ2-6
cdr3_nt: TGTGCCAGCAGCCCGCAATTAGCGTCTGGGGCCAACGTCCTGACTTTC
cdr3_aa: CASSPQLASGANVLTF

d_call: TRBD1
clone_size: .
v_call: TRBV2
j_call: TRBJ2-7
cdr3_nt: TGTGCCAGCTCCCGACTCGGACAGGGCTACGAGCAGTACTTC
cdr3_aa: CASSRLGQGYEQYF

d_call: .
clone_size: .
v_call: TRBV28
j_call: TRBJ2-6
cdr3_nt: TGTGCCAGCAGTTTATTCGGGGCACAAGGGGCCAACGTCCTGACTTTC
cdr3_aa: CASSLFGAQGANVLTF

d_call: TRBD1
clone_size: few
v_call: TRBV18
j_call: TRBJ2-5
cdr3_nt: TGTGCCAGCTCACCTACAGGGGTAGAGACCCAGTACTTC
cdr3_aa: CASSPTGVETQYF

d_call: .
clone_size: .
v_call: TRBV6-5
j_call: TRBJ2-2
cdr3_nt: TGTGCCAGCAGTCGAGACAGGCCCCCTACCGGGGAGCTGTTTTTT
cdr3_aa: CASSRDRPPTGELFF

d_call: TRBD1
clone_size: .
v_call: TRBV28
j_call: TRBJ1-2
cdr3_nt: TGTGCCAGCAGTCCCCCGGACAGGATACGCGGCTACACCTTC
cdr3_aa: CASSPPDRIRGYTF

d_call: TRBD1
clone_size: .
v_call: TRBV7-3
j_call: TRBJ2-1
cdr3_nt: TGTGCCAGCAGCCGAGGGACAGCGCGGGATGAGCAGTTCTTC
cdr3_aa: CASSRGTARDEQFF

d_call: TRBD1
clone_size: .
v_call: TRBV2
j_call: TRBJ1-1
cdr3_nt: TGTGCCAGCAGTGACCTGGGACAGGGATCTGAAGCTTTCTTT
cdr3_aa: CASSDLGQGSEAFF